Each of the 27 T cell receptor beta chains below was sequenced from the same sample in a study of response to subunit inactivated influenza vaccine. Using its own MiXCR run on the RT-PCR reads, TCRdb lists one record per CDR3 protein. The sample contains 600,000 to 850,000 distinct CDR3 sequences, approximately 15% of which appear only once. The sequencing here drew on PBMCs from blood, taken less than 15 days before vaccination. The receptors here all came from a man aged 50-60 years who received an inactivated influenza vaccine.

This clonotype was seen more than once but under ten times. V is TRBV14 and J is TRBJ2-2; D might be TRBD2 (6 bases). The CDR3 length is 14 residues. V was pared by 2 bases and J by 7 bases, with 11 bases between. Germline CDR1 SGHDN, CDR2 FVKESK. DNA of the CDR3: TGTGCCAGCAGCCAACGGGGGTCGGGCGGGGAGCTGTTTTTT. It yields the protein CASSQRGSGGELFF.

This clonotype was counted between two and nine times. V is TRBV20-1 and J is TRBJ1-1; the D is unclear. Per germline, CDR1 DFQATT and CDR2 SNEGSKA (reference sequence). This CDR3 has 13 amino acids. The V gene lost 3 bases and the J gene lost 0 bases, with 8 bases spanning the gap. The CDR3 DNA is TGCAGTGCTAGTGCCAGCTTGAACACTGAAGCTTTCTTT. Its protein is CSASASLNTEAFF.

This clonotype has just a few counts. The chain employs TRBV12-3 or TRBV12-4 and TRBJ1-2, with D unclear. This CDR3 spans 15 amino acids. The V and J ends lost 6 bases and 4 bases respectively, with 18 bases between them. The CDR3: CASSRPRAAGYGYTF. CDR3 in DNA: TGTGCCAGCAGCAGACCTCGGGCCGCCGGCTATGGCTACACCTTC.

This clonotype was found a few times. The chain couples TRBV19 to TRBJ2-3; possible D gene TRBD2, 6 bases. V gave up 4 bases and J gave up 2 bases, with 19 bases separating them. The CDR3 has 17 residues. Germline assignment: CDR1 LNHDA and CDR2 SQIVND (reference sequence). CDR3: CASSTPPGTANTDTQYF. The DNA of the CDR3 is TGTGCCAGTAGTACGCCACCCGGGACTGCGAACACAGATACGCAGTATTTT. The full variable domain, its missing parts supplied by reference TRBV19 and TRBJ2-3, is DGGITQSPKYLFRKEGQNVTLSCEQNLNHDAMYWYRQDPGQGLRLIYYSQIVNDFQKGDIAEGYSVSREKKESFPLTVTSAQKNPTAFYLCASSTPPGTANTDTQYFGPGTRLTVL.

In regard to this clonotype: Because the CDR3's place on the DNA is in doubt, the DNA is left out and the CDR3 is given as listed by TCRdb. The chain uses TRBV25-1 and TRBJ2-1; no DNA check was done on the table's D call, TRBD1. Looked up from germline, CDR1 is MGHDK and CDR2 is SYGVNS. 14 amino acids form the CDR3, both terminal residues included. CDR3 residues: CASTHWGPGAVLFF.

The chain joins TRBV4-2 to TRBJ2-7; the D is unclear. In germline, CDR1 is LGHNA, CDR2 YNFKEQ. The CDR3 loop spans 14 amino acids. The V and J ends lost 0 bases and 4 bases respectively, with 10 bases between them. CDR3 nucleotide sequence: TGTGCCAGCAGCCAAGAATCAACTTATTACGAGCAGTACTTC. This sequence encodes CASSQESTYYEQYF.

The chain employs TRBV29-1 and TRBJ1-2; 11 bases fit TRBD1. J gave up 1 base and V 6 bases, and 4 bases lay outside the gene matches. Germline V gene data show CDR1 as SQVTM and CDR2 as ANQGSEA. The CDR3 covers 14 residues. DNA for the CDR3: TGCAGCGTCGGACAGGGGGCATTTAACTATGGCTACACCTTC. Translation gives CSVGQGAFNYGYTF.

This clonotype was picked up many times. The chain employs TRBV20-1 and TRBJ1-5; D is undetermined. CDR1 is DFQATT and CDR2 is SNEGSKA in the germline V gene (reference sequence). Trimming removed 1 base from V and 1 base from J, with 8 bases in between. The CDR3 runs to 14 residues. In nucleotides, the CDR3 is TGCAGTGCTAGAGCAGTGGGGAGCAATCAGCCCCAGCATTTT. This translates into CSARAVGSNQPQHF.

The V and J genes are TRBV6-5 and TRBJ2-2; D ambiguous. Trimming stripped 5 bases from V and 6 bases from J, with 13 bases between. This CDR3 comprises 14 residues. The germline V gene has CDR1 MNHEY and CDR2 SVGAGI. The CDR3 DNA reads as TGTGCCAGCAGTCACGACCATTTCTCCGGGGAGCTGTTTTTT. It encodes CASSHDHFSGELFF.

This clonotype was detected only a few times. This chain connects TRBV21-1 to TRBJ2-6; no check of the table's D call, TRBD1, against the DNA was made. TRBV21-1 is described as a pseudogene. This CDR3 is 15 amino acids long. The DNA for the CDR3 is TGTGCCAGCAGCCCCGGTGGGGCTGGGGCCAACGTCCTGACTTTC. Translated: CASSPGGAGANVLTF.

This clonotype was seen repeatedly, ten times or more. The chain links TRBV5-6 to TRBJ2-3; 8 bases line up with TRBD1. Germline V CDR1 and CDR2: SGHDT, YYEEEE. With V trimmed by 2 bases and J by 8 bases, 10 bases remained unmatched. This CDR3 region has 15 residues. The CDR3 spells CASSFGTGNIRTQYF. CDR3 DNA sequence: TGTGCCAGCAGCTTTGGGACAGGAAATATTCGTACGCAGTATTTT.

The J gene is TRBJ2-7, the V gene TRBV4-1; D remains ambiguous. V was pared by 3 bases and J by 9 bases, with 12 bases between. CDR3 length equals 12 residues. The germline gives CDR1 MGHRA, CDR2 YSYEKL. The CDR3 coding sequence is TGCGCCAGCAGCCAGCCTTACTCCGGGCAGTACTTC. Amino acid sequence: CASSQPYSGQYF.

This clonotype came up many times. The chain is built from TRBV4-1 and TRBJ1-2; possible D gene TRBD1, 6 bases. CDR3 length: 13 residues. Per germline, CDR1 MGHRA and CDR2 YSYEKL. The V and J ends lost 6 bases and 1 base respectively, with 9 bases between them. The CDR3 bases are TGCGCCAGCAGTCGGACAGTTAACTATGGCTACACCTTC. Translation gives CASSRTVNYGYTF.

The chain links TRBV12-3 or TRBV12-4 to TRBJ2-2; TRBD1 matches at 8 bases. CDR3 length: 16 residues. J was trimmed by 5 bases and V by 6 bases; bases with no gene match: 11. The DNA of the CDR3 is TGTGCCAGCAGCCATAACAGGGGGAAGGTGACCGGGGAGCTGTTTTTT. Translated: CASSHNRGKVTGELFF.

The chain combines TRBV13 with TRBJ2-5; D is ambiguous. CDR1 and CDR2 from the germline V gene are PRHDT and FYEKMQ (reference sequence). The length of the CDR3 is 14 residues. With 2 bases removed from V and 2 bases from J, the gap between germline ends came to 9 bases. In nucleotides, the CDR3 is TGTGCCAGCAGCTTAATTGGACGGCAAGAGACCCAGTACTTC. As protein: CASSLIGRQETQYF.

This clonotype was seen only a few times. The chain has TRBV20-1 and TRBJ2-3, with 7 nucleotides matching TRBD2. The CDR3 length is 13 residues. Per germline, CDR1 DFQATT and CDR2 SNEGSKA (reference sequence). Trimming at V came to 7 bases and at J to 1 base, leaving 5 bases not matched to a gene. The CDR3 DNA is TGCAGTGTCCGCCGGGGGGGCACAGATACGCAGTATTTT. It yields the protein CSVRRGGTDTQYF.

The DNA of the CDR3 is TGTGCCTGGAAACTTAGAGGGACAGGGGGAACCGGGGAGCTGTTTTTT. Translated, it gives CAWKLRGTGGTGELFF. The chain employs TRBV30 and TRBJ2-2; TRBD1 matches 11 bases. CDR3 length: 16 amino acids. With 4 bases clipped from V and 5 bases from J, the junction kept 9 bases outside the gene matches. Looked up from germline, CDR1 is GTSNPN and CDR2 is SVGIG (reference sequence).

The CDR3 coding sequence is TGTGCCAGCCTCGGGGCCCTCAATGAAAAACTGTTTTTT. As protein: CASLGALNEKLFF. The chain has TRBV28 and TRBJ1-4; D is possibly TRBD1 (5 bases). The CDR3 has 13 amino acids. Germline V gene data show CDR1 as MDHEN and CDR2 as SYDVKM. The ends were cut back, 8 bases at V and 5 bases at J, with 12 bases in the middle.

This clonotype was counted only a few times. The chain couples TRBV12-3 or TRBV12-4 to TRBJ2-5, with D perhaps TRBD2 (6 bases). CDR3 length equals 15 residues. V lost 5 bases to trimming and J lost 5 bases, with 18 bases between them. CDR3 nucleotides: TGTGCCAGCAGTCCCACGGGACTCCGGGGGGAGACCCAGTACTTC. Translated, it gives CASSPTGLRGETQYF.

J is TRBJ2-7 and V is TRBV6-2 or TRBV6-3; D is perhaps TRBD1 (6 bases). The V and J ends lost 4 bases and 2 bases respectively, with 21 bases between them. CDR1 MNHEY and CDR2 SVGEGT come from the germline V gene. CDR3 size: 17 residues. The CDR3 DNA is TGTGCCAGCAGTTCCCCTTCATTCGGGACAAGAACCTACGAGCAGTACTTC. Translation gives CASSSPSFGTRTYEQYF.

This clonotype was counted a few times. The chain carries TRBV18 and TRBJ2-2, with 9 bases matching TRBD2. V lost 2 bases, J lost 8 bases, and 9 bases stayed unmatched. The germline V gene encodes CDR1 KGHSH and CDR2 LQKENI. The CDR3 totals 16 residues. CDR3 nucleotides: TGTGCCAGCTCACCAAGAGTAGCGGGAGATGGAGGGGAGCTGTTTTTT. It specifies CASSPRVAGDGGELFF.

The genes are TRBV9 and TRBJ1-1, with 8 bases lining up with TRBD1. Germline CDR1 SGDLS, CDR2 YYNGEE. The CDR3 is 15 amino acids. J gave up 4 bases and V 3 bases, and 8 bases lay outside the gene matches. The CDR3 DNA sequence: TGTGCCAGCAGCGCCCGGACAGGGAAGGGCACTGAAGCTTTCTTT. Protein product: CASSARTGKGTEAFF.

The J gene is TRBJ2-6, the V gene TRBV19; D may correspond to TRBD1 or TRBD2 (5 bases each). The ends were cut back, 3 bases at V and 0 bases at J, with 12 bases in the middle. The CDR3 totals 17 residues. Germline V gene data show CDR1 as LNHDA and CDR2 as SQIVND (reference sequence). CDR3 in DNA: TGTGCCAGTAGTATGGGGGACGGAATCTCTGGGGCCAACGTCCTGACTTTC. Amino acids: CASSMGDGISGANVLTF.

The CDR3 region is CASSPKDYSTTEQYF. As DNA, the CDR3 is TGTGCCAGCAGTCCCAAGGACTATAGCACGACCGAGCAGTACTTC. This chain uses TRBV27 with TRBJ2-7; D might be TRBD2 (6 bases). Germline V gene data show CDR1 as MNHEY and CDR2 as SMNVEV (reference sequence). Trimming pared 5 bases from V and 6 bases from J, leaving 20 bases between. CDR3 length: 15 amino acids.

This clonotype has at least ten counts. CDR3 DNA sequence: TGCGCCAGCAGCTTGGTAGGCGTCCAAGAGACCCAGTACTTC. This sequence encodes CASSLVGVQETQYF. This chain connects TRBV5-1 to TRBJ2-5; D uncertain. This CDR3 contains 14 residues. Between the trimmed V and J ends, which lost 0 bases and 1 base, there was a span of 7 bases. Per the germline V gene, CDR1 is SGHRS and CDR2 is YFSETQ. Looking up the rest from reference TRBV5-1 and TRBJ2-5 gives the full variable domain: KAGVTQTPRYLIKTRGQQVTLSCSPISGHRSVSWYQQTPGQGLQFLFEYFSETQRNKGNFPGRFSGRQFSNSRSEMNVSTLELGDSALYLCASSLVGVQETQYFGPGTRLLVL.

V and J are TRBV6-2 or TRBV6-3 and TRBJ2-3; TRBD1 aligns across 12 bases. Germline loops: CDR1 MNHEY, CDR2 SVGEGT. The CDR3 runs 15 residues. Trimming took 6 bases from V and 5 from J; bases not matched to a gene: 6. The CDR3 here is CASRRRDRGLDTQYF. The CDR3 region has the DNA TGTGCCAGCAGGCGCCGGGACAGGGGGCTAGATACGCAGTATTTT.

This rearrangement joins TRBV12-3 or TRBV12-4 to TRBJ1-2, with TRBD1 matching over 9 bases. This CDR3 region has 15 residues. The V and J ends lost 5 bases and 0 bases, in that order; junction bases with no gene match: 4. For the CDR3, the DNA is TGTGCCAGCAGTATGGGACAGGGATCTAACTATGGCTACACCTTC. The encoded protein is CASSMGQGSNYGYTF.